This TCR beta chain was identified during a study of T cells in Graves' hyperthyroidism and ophthalmopathy. From germline, CDR1 is MNHNS and CDR2 SASEGT. The CDR3 is 13 residues long. V was clipped by 6 bases and J by 7 bases, with 15 bases between them. RNA transcripts were the template for amplifying TCR beta CDR3 regions. An initial round of RT-PCR targeting the TCR CDR3 relied on the HTBI primer set. Using its own MiXCR run on the multiplex PCR reads, TCRdb lists one record per CDR3 protein. The data show 400,000 to 600,000 distinct CDR3 sequences, around 21% seen once. V gene TRBV6-1 combines with J gene TRBJ2-5; a weak D match, TRBD2 (5 bases). Sequenced sample: blood. This TCR was sampled from a man in his late teens or twenties with Graves' hyperthyroidism. The CDR3 region is CASSPGGSATQYF. CDR3 sequence (DNA): TGTGCCAGCAGCCCTGGCGGGTCCGCGACCCAGTACTTC.